This TCR beta chain was documented in a study of T cells after yellow fever vaccination. TCRdb analysed the 5' RACE reads with MiXCR anew, one entry per CDR3 protein. The sample has roughly 250,000 distinct CDR3 sequences; 13% are singletons. Note on this clonotype: The antigen remains undetermined.

General study results and limits: The secondary response was weaker but peaked faster, day 5 versus 15. Within FACS-sorted repertoires, abundant clonotypes contaminating from the bulk population could be present.

V was trimmed by 0 bases and J by 4 bases, leaving 7 bases between them. Per the germline V gene, CDR1 is LGHDT and CDR2 is YNNKEL (reference sequence). The CDR3 length is 15 residues. The genes are TRBV3-1 and TRBJ1-6; no firm D call. The origin of this receptor is a man aged 25 to 40 who received the YFV17D yellow fever vaccine. Here the sequenced sample was CD4+ T cells sorted from PBMCs, taken 45 days after the yellow fever booster vaccination. The CDR3 DNA sequence: TGTGCCAGCAGCCAAGACGAGCTATATAATTCACCCCTCCACTTT. Translating it yields CASSQDELYNSPLHF.